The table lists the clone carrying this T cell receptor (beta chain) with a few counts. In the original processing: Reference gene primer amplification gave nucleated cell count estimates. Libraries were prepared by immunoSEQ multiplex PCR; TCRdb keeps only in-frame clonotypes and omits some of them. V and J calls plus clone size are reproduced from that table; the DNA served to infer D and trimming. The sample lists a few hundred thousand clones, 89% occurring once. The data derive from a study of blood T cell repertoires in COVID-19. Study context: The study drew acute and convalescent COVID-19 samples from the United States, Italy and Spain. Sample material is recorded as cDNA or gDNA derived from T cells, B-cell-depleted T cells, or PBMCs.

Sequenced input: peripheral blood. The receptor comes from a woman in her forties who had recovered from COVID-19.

This CDR3 is CASSRDRVVMDEQFF. Here the CDR3 DNA reads TGTGCCAGTAGTAGGGACAGGGTCGTGATGGATGAGCAGTTCTTC. The chain links TRBV19 to TRBJ2-1, with 9 bases fitting TRBD1. Germline assignment: CDR1 LNHDA and CDR2 SQIVND (reference sequence). The CDR3 extends over 15 amino acids. Germline trimming cut 4 bases from V and 8 bases from J; bases unmatched to any gene: 9.